This T cell receptor beta chain stems from a study of T-cell memory formation after mild COVID-19. Study context: In these data, TCR clusters were largely donor specific.

After 5'RACE with constant-segment primers, TCR alpha and TCR beta cDNA libraries carrying sample barcodes and UMIs were obtained. Each CDR3 protein is one row after TCRdb ran MiXCR on the 5' RACE reads. The sample consists of about 190,000 distinct CDR3 sequences, about a fifth of them appearing once. About this clonotype: Its target is unknown. A much larger clonotype is one base distant, so this may be a read error.

Findings and caveats of the study: CD4+ bias marked clones expanding day 15 to 37, unlike balanced contracting clones. Within pre-infection memory, some responding clones were found, suggesting cross-reactive memory joined.

CDR3 length: 14 amino acids. Germline values: CDR1 SGHNT, CDR2 YENEEA. The sequenced sample was PBMCs or a T cell subset sorted from them (not recorded which). V and J are TRBV11-3 and TRBJ2-2; weak D call: TRBD2 (6 bases). This receptor was obtained from an adult woman who had mild COVID-19 (a few samples of this study predate the infection). Cell type and time point are not known. Here the CDR3 reads CASSPGLSTGEMFF. The CDR3, as DNA: TGTGCCAGCAGCCCGGGACTTTCTACCGGGGAGATGTTTTTT.